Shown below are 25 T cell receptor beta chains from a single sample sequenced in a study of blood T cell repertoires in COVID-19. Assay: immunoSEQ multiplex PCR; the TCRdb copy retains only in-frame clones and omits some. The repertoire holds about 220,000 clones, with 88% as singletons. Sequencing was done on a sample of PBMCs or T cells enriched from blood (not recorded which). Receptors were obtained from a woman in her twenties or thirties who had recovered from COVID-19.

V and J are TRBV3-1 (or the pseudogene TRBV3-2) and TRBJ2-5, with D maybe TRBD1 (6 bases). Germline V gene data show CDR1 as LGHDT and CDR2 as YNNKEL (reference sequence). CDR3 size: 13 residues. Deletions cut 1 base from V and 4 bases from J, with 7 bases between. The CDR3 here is CASSQGGRETQYF. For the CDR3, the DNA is TGTGCCAGCAGCCAAGGGGGGCGAGAGACCCAGTACTTC.

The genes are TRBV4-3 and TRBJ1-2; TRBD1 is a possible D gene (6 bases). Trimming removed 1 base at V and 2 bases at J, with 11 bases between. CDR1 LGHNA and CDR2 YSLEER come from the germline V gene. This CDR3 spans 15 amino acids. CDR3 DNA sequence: TGCGCCAGCAGCCAAGGTCAGACAGGCAACTATGGCTACACCTTC. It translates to CASSQGQTGNYGYTF.

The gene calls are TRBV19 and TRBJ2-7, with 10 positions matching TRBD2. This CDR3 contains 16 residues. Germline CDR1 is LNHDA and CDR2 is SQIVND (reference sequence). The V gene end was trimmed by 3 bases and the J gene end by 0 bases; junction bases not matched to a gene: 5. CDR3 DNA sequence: TGTGCCAGTAGTATGGTTCGGACTAGCGGCTCCTACGAGCAGTACTTC. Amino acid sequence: CASSMVRTSGSYEQYF.

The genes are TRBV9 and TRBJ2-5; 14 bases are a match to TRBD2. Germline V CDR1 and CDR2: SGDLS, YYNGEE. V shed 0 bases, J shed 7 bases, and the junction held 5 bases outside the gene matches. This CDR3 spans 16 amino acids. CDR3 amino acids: CASSVGTSGGRGTQYF. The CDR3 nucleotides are TGTGCCAGCAGCGTAGGGACTAGCGGGGGGCGTGGGACCCAGTACTTC.

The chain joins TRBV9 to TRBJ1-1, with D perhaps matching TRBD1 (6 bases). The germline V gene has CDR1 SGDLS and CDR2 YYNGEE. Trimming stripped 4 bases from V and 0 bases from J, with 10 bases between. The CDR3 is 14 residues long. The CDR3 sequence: CASSLTGMNTEAFF. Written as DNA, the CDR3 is TGTGCCAGCAGCTTAACAGGGATGAACACTGAAGCTTTCTTT.

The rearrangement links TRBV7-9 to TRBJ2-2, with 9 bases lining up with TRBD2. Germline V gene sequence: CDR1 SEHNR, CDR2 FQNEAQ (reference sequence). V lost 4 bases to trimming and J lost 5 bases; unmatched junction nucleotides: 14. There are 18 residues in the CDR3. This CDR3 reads CASSSTPFASGNTGELFF. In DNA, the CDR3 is TGTGCCAGCAGCTCAACCCCCTTTGCTAGCGGGAATACCGGGGAGCTGTTTTTT. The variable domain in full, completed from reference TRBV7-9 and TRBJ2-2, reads DTGVSQNPRHKITKRGQNVTFRCDPISEHNRLYWYRQTLGQGPEFLTYFQNEAQLEKSRLLSDRFSAERPKGSFSTLEIQRTEQGDSAMYLCASSSTPFASGNTGELFFGEGSRLTVL.

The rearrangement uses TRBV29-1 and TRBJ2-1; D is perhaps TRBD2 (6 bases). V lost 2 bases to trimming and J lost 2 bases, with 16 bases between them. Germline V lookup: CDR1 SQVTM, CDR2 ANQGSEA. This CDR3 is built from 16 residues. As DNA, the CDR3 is TGCAGCGTTGAAATTCCGCGCGGGGCCACCTACAATGAGCAGTTCTTC. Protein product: CSVEIPRGATYNEQFF.

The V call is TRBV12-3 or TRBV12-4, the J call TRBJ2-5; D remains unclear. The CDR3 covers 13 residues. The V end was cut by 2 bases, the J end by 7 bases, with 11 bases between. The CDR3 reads CASSLSFHRTQYF. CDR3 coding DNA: TGTGCCAGCAGTTTATCCTTTCACAGGACCCAGTACTTC.

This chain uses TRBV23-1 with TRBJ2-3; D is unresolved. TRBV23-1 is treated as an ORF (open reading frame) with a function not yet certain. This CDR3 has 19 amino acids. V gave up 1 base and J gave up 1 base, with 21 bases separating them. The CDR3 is CASSQFPPAAAEGTDTQYF. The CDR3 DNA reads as TGCGCCAGCAGTCAATTTCCTCCGGCGGCAGCCGAAGGCACAGATACGCAGTATTTT.

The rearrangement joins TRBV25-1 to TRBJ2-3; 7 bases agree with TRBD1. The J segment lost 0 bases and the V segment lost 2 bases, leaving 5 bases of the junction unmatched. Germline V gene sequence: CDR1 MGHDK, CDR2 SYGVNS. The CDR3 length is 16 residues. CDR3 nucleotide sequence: TGTGCCAGCAGTGAAGAGGGCAGGGGGAGCACAGATACGCAGTATTTT. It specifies CASSEEGRGSTDTQYF.

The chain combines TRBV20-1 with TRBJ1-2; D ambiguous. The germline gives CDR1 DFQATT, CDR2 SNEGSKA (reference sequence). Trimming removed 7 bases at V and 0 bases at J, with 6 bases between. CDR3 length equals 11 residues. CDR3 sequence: CSGESNYGYTF. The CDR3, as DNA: TGCAGTGGAGAGTCTAACTATGGCTACACCTTC.

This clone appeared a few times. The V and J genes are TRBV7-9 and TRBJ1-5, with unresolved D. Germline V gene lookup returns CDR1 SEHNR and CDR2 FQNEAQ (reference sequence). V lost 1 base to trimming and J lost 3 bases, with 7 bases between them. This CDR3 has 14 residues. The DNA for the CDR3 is TGTGCCAGCAGCTTAGGGACTTACAATCAGCCCCAGCATTTT. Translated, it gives CASSLGTYNQPQHF.

DNA of the CDR3: TGTGCCAGCAGCCGCCTTCTAGCGGGGACGAACACCGGGGAGCTGTTTTTT. Its translation: CASSRLLAGTNTGELFF. The genes are TRBV3-1 (or the pseudogene TRBV3-2) and TRBJ2-2, with TRBD2 identical over 9 bases. CDR1 and CDR2 from the germline V gene are LGHDT and YNNKEL (reference sequence). This CDR3 has 17 amino acids. V was pared by 4 bases and J by 0 bases, with 6 bases of the junction left unmatched.

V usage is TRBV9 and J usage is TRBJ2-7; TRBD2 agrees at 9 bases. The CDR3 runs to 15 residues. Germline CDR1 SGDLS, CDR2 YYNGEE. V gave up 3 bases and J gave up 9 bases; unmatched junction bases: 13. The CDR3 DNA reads TGTGCCAGCAGCGCGTCTAGCGGGGATATGGTCGGGCAGTACTTC. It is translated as CASSASSGDMVGQYF.

CDR3 DNA: TGTGCCAGCAGCGGGGAGGGGACCGTAATGAGGAAACTGTTTTTT. This gives the protein CASSGEGTVMRKLFF. The V and J genes are TRBV3-1 (or the pseudogene TRBV3-2) and TRBJ1-4; weak D call: TRBD1 (5 bases). Germline CDR1 reads LGHDT; CDR2 reads YNNKEL (reference sequence). The V end was cut by 5 bases, the J end by 11 bases, with 21 bases between. The CDR3 sequence is 15 residues long.

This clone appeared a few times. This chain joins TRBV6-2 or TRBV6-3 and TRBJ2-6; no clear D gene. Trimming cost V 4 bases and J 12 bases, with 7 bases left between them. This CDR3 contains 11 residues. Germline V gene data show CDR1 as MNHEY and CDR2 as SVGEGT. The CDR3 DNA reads TGTGCCAGCAGTTCCACAGTCGTCCTGACTTTC. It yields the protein CASSSTVVLTF.

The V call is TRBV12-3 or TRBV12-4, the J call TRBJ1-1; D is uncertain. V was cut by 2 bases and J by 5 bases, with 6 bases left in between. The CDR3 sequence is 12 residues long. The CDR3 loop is CASSLRRTEAFF. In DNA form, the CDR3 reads TGTGCCAGCAGTTTACGGAGGACTGAAGCTTTCTTT.

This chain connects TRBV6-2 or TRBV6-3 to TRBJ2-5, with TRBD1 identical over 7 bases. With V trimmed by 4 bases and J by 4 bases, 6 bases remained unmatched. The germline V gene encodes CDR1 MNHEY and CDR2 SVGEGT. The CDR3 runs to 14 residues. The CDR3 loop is CASSWNRGIETQYF. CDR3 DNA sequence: TGTGCCAGCAGTTGGAACAGGGGAATAGAGACCCAGTACTTC.

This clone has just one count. DNA of the CDR3: TGCGCCAGCAGCTTGGACGTACAGGGAGAAAAACTGTTTTTT. This encodes CASSLDVQGEKLFF. The V gene is TRBV5-1, the J gene TRBJ1-4, with D perhaps matching TRBD1 (6 bases). The CDR3 loop spans 14 amino acids. Per the germline V gene, CDR1 is SGHRS and CDR2 is YFSETQ. V dropped 0 bases and J dropped 8 bases, with 11 bases sitting between them. Based on the CDR3 plus reference TRBV5-1 and TRBJ1-4, the full variable domain is KAGVTQTPRYLIKTRGQQVTLSCSPISGHRSVSWYQQTPGQGLQFLFEYFSETQRNKGNFPGRFSGRQFSNSRSEMNVSTLELGDSALYLCASSLDVQGEKLFFGSGTQLSVL.

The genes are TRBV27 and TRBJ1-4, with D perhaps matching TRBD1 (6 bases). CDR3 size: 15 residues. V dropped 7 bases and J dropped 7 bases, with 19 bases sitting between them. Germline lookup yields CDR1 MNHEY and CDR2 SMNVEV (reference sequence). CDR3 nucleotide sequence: TGTGCCAGCAACCCGGCGGGGGCATTGGCTGAAAAACTGTTTTTT. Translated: CASNPAGALAEKLFF.

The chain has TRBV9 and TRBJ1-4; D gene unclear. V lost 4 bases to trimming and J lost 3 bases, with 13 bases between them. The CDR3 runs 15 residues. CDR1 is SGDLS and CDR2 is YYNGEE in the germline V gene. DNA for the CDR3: TGTGCCAGCAGCCTCCAGACTAGGCCTAATGAAAAACTGTTTTTT. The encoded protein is CASSLQTRPNEKLFF.

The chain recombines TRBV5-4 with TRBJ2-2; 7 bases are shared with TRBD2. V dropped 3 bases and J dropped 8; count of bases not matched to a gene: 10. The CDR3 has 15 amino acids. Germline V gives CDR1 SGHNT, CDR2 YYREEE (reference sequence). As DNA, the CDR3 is TGTGCCAGCAGCTCCTCCAGCGGGGTTCTAGGGGAGCTGTTTTTT. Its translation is CASSSSSGVLGELFF.

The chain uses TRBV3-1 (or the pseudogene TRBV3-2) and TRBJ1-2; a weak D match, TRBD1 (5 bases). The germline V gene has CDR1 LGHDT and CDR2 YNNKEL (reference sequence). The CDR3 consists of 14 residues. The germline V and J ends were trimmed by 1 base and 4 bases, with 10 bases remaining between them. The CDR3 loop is CASSQVQGLYGYTF. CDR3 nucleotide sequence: TGTGCCAGCAGCCAAGTGCAGGGTCTCTATGGCTACACCTTC.

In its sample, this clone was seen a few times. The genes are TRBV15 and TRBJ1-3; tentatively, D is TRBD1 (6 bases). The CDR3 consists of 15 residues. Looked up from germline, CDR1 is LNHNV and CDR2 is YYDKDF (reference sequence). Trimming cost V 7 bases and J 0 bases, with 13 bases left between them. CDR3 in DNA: TGTGCCACCACGGCGGGGGCCAGCTCTGGAAACACCATATATTTT. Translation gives CATTAGASSGNTIYF.

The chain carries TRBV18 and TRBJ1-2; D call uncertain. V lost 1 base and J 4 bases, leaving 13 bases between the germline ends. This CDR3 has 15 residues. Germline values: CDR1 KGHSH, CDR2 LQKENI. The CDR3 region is CASSPRETLAYGYTF. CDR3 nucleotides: TGTGCCAGCTCACCACGGGAGACTTTGGCCTATGGCTACACCTTC.